The 32 T cell receptor beta chains below come from one sample, sequenced in a study of CD8+CD57+ T cells in acquired aplastic anemia. Investigators profiled TCR beta VDJ and CDR3 from genomic DNA template. TCRdb analysed the reads with MiXCR anew, one entry per CDR3 protein. Of about 400,000 distinct CDR3 sequences in the sample, about two thirds were seen once. Sequenced input: sorted CD4+, CD8+, or CD8+CD57+ T cells (not recorded which) from PBMCs. These receptors were collected from a human donor in good health, serving as a control.

V is TRBV5-1 and J is TRBJ1-2; 7 bases align to TRBD1. The V and J ends lost 3 bases and 7 bases, in that order; junction bases with no gene match: 6. The CDR3 contains 13 residues. Germline V lookup: CDR1 SGHRS, CDR2 YFSETQ. The chain's CDR3 is CASSWDRSTGYTF. In DNA, the CDR3 is TGCGCCAGCAGCTGGGACAGATCTACTGGCTACACCTTC.

The chain joins TRBV7-6 to TRBJ2-7; TRBD2 matches 9 bases. The length of the CDR3 is 14 residues. Germline V CDR1 and CDR2: SGHVS, FNYEAQ. Unmatched junction bases numbered 3, after V lost 4 bases and J lost 2 bases. The CDR3 coding sequence is TGTGCCAGCAGCTCGGGGACTAGCACCTACGAGCAGTACTTC. Its translation is CASSSGTSTYEQYF.

This clonotype is a singleton in its sample. The J gene is TRBJ1-6, the V gene TRBV2, with 9 positions matching TRBD1. Trimming cost V 9 bases and J 7 bases; bases outside gene matches: 4. This CDR3 comprises 13 residues. The germline V gene encodes CDR1 SNHLY and CDR2 FYNNEI. CDR3 in amino acids: CARRDRENSPLHF. The CDR3 DNA reads as TGTGCCAGACGGGACAGGGAGAATTCACCCCTCCACTTT.

This rearrangement joins TRBV29-1 to TRBJ2-2; 8 positions agree with TRBD2. Germline values: CDR1 SQVTM, CDR2 ANQGSEA. This CDR3 comprises 12 residues. The ends lost 4 bases at V and 6 bases at J; junction bases unmatched: 1. CDR3 nucleotide sequence: TGCAGCGTTGCGGGGGGGTCCGGGGAGCTGTTTTTT. This translates into CSVAGGSGELFF.

As for this clonotype: Compared with germline, one end of the junction differs, possibly owing to a read error. This sequence joins TRBV7-8 and TRBJ2-7; 9 positions agree with TRBD1. The CDR3 totals 14 residues. CDR1 and CDR2 from the germline V gene are SGHVS and FQNEAQ. CDR3: CASSRGTGSGNTIF. Here the CDR3 DNA reads TGTGCCAGCAGCCGGGGGACAGGGTCTGGAAACACCATATTC.

The table lists this clonotype with many counts. The chain is built from TRBV12-3 or TRBV12-4 and TRBJ2-3; D perhaps matches TRBD1 (6 bases). V shed 2 bases and J shed 5 bases, with 11 bases lying between them. This CDR3 contains 14 residues. CDR3 amino acids: CASSLTGKGDTQYF. The CDR3 nucleotides are TGTGCCAGCAGTTTAACAGGGAAGGGAGATACGCAGTATTTT.

This clonotype occurred many times. The gene calls are TRBV7-9 and TRBJ1-2; tentatively, D is TRBD1 (5 bases). The V and J ends lost 3 bases and 5 bases respectively, with 7 bases between them. Germline CDR1 reads SEHNR; CDR2 reads FQNEAQ (reference sequence). This CDR3 comprises 12 residues. Written as DNA, the CDR3 is TGTGCCAGCAGCTTTGAGGGGTATGGCTACACCTTC. This sequence encodes CASSFEGYGYTF.

The chain combines TRBV7-2 with TRBJ2-3, with a tentative D call TRBD1 (8 bases). Germline loops: CDR1 SGHTA, CDR2 FQGNSA. The V end lost 3 bases, the J end lost 8 bases, and 24 bases lay between the germline ends. The CDR3 covers 17 residues. The DNA for the CDR3 is TGTGCCAGCAGCTTGGTGGGGGGGGCGCAGGGGGCGGTTACGCAGTATTTT. Translated: CASSLVGGAQGAVTQYF.

Remarks on this clonotype: A read error may produce the germline difference seen at one junction end. Here the CDR3 DNA reads TGTGCCAGCAGCCCCAACCCGACAAACTCCTACGAGCACTTC. Encoded protein: CASSPNPTNSYEHF. The V call is TRBV9, the J call TRBJ2-7, with D unresolved. From germline, CDR1 is SGDLS and CDR2 YYNGEE. CDR3 length: 14 amino acids.

The V gene is TRBV6-1, the J gene TRBJ1-2; 9 bases agree with TRBD1. Germline V lookup: CDR1 MNHNS, CDR2 SASEGT. With 7 bases clipped from V and 4 bases from J, the junction kept 10 bases outside the gene matches. The CDR3 loop spans 15 amino acids. CDR3 loop: CASNESGQGRYGYTF. CDR3 in DNA: TGTGCCAGCAATGAGTCGGGACAGGGACGCTATGGCTACACCTTC.

The chain joins TRBV7-9 to TRBJ2-5; no clear D. Germline assignment: CDR1 SEHNR and CDR2 FQNEAQ (reference sequence). The length of the CDR3 is 15 residues. The V gene lost 3 bases and the J gene lost 10 bases, with 21 bases spanning the gap. The CDR3 bases are TGTGCCAGCAGCTTTTGGGCCGCGCTAAGGGCGCTCCAGTACTTC. It translates to CASSFWAALRALQYF.

This clonotype was counted many times. This chain uses TRBV12-3 or TRBV12-4 with TRBJ2-1; no firm D call. This CDR3 is built from 12 residues. The ends were cut back, 8 bases at V and 9 bases at J, with 14 bases in the middle. CDR3 in amino acids: CASRTGRGEQFF. The CDR3 nucleotides are TGTGCCAGCCGAACCGGGCGAGGTGAGCAGTTCTTC.

A remark on this clonotype: At one end, the junction sequence differs from germline, possibly due to a read error. Here the CDR3 DNA reads TGCAGTGCTAGGAGAGAGGGAGGGGAGAACTTC. It encodes CSARREGGENF. This chain joins TRBV20-1 and TRBJ2-5; 7 bases map to TRBD2. The length of the CDR3 is 11 residues. Germline CDR1 DFQATT, CDR2 SNEGSKA (reference sequence).

This clonotype was recorded only once. This clone may be a read error of a much larger clone one base away. The chain combines TRBV6-2 or TRBV6-3 with TRBJ2-2; 10 positions agree with TRBD2. CDR3 size: 15 residues. Germline V gene sequence: CDR1 MNHEY, CDR2 SVGEGT. The DNA of the CDR3 is TGTGCCAGCGGTCCGGGACTAGCGAACACCGGGGAGCTGCTTTTT. Translation gives CASGPGLANTGELLF.

V is TRBV6-5 and J is TRBJ2-7, with a tentative D call TRBD2 (5 bases). The CDR3 length is 15 residues. V shed 4 bases and J shed 4 bases, with 17 bases lying between them. Germline-derived CDR1 and CDR2 are MNHEY and SVGAGI. Here the CDR3 reads CASSSLSGSPYEQYF. DNA for the CDR3: TGTGCCAGCAGTTCATTGTCGGGGTCGCCTTACGAGCAGTACTTC.

For this clonotype: This is likely a read error, given that the CDR3 carries no conserved phenylalanine or tryptophan at its end. Because the CDR3's place on the DNA is in doubt, the DNA is left out and the CDR3 is given as listed by TCRdb. The chain joins TRBV19 to TRBJ1-2. The CDR3 numbers 13 amino acids, ends counted. The germline gives CDR1 LNHDA, CDR2 SQIVND (reference sequence). CDR3 residues: CASSLSSNYDDTI.

In this sample, this clonotype turned up a few times. A much larger clone lies one base from this, so it may be a read error. V and J are TRBV6-2 or TRBV6-3 and TRBJ2-7; D uncertain. Germline CDR1 and CDR2: MNHEY and SVGEGT. V lost 2 bases and J lost 3, with 8 bases in between. The CDR3 length is 13 residues. The CDR3 spells CASSYGWGYEQYF. The DNA of the CDR3 is TGTGCCAGCAGTTACGGGTGGGGCTACGAGCAGTACTTC.

In the case of this clonotype: The junction does not match germline at one end; this may be a read error. CDR3 residues: CASCGTGRGPLHF. Here the CDR3 DNA reads TGCGCCAGCTGCGGGACGGGGAGGGGACCCCTCCACTTT. This chain joins TRBV7-3 and TRBJ1-6; a weak D match, TRBD1 (5 bases). CDR3 length: 13 residues. Per the germline V gene, CDR1 is SGHTA and CDR2 is FQGTGA. The variable domain in full, completed from reference TRBV7-3 and TRBJ1-6, reads GAGVSQTPSNKVTEKGKYVELRCDPISGHTALYWYRQSLGQGPEFLIYFQGTGAADDSGLPNDRFFAVRPEGSVSTLKIQRTERGDSAVYLCASCGTGRGPLHFGNGTRLTVT.

This clonotype was recorded many times. CDR3: CASSAISGINQPQHF. Here the CDR3 DNA reads TGTGCCAGCAGTGCCATTTCAGGTATCAATCAGCCCCAGCATTTT. V and J are TRBV7-8 and TRBJ1-5, with D hard to call. The V gene's germline CDR1 is SGHVS and CDR2 FQNEAQ. Trimming took 6 bases from V and 3 from J, leaving 15 bases between them. The CDR3 is made up of 15 amino acids.

As regards this clonotype: Relative to the germline gene, one junction end is altered; a read error may explain this. The rearrangement uses TRBV7-4 and TRBJ1-6; perhaps TRBD1 as D (5 bases). CDR1 SGHVT and CDR2 SQSDAQ come from the germline V gene. The CDR3 spans 16 residues. The CDR3 protein is CASSVARGPYNSSLHF. As DNA, the CDR3 is TGTGCCAGCAGCGTAGCGAGGGGACCATATAATTCGTCCCTCCACTTT.

A note on this clonotype: This CDR3 is missing its conserved last phenylalanine or tryptophan, likely due to a read error. The chain joins TRBV12-3 or TRBV12-4 to TRBJ1-6; 8 positions match TRBD1. The CDR3 runs 13 residues. V was clipped by 9 bases and J by 10 bases; unmatched bases: 8. CDR3 nucleotides: TGTGCCAGGCGGGGCACAGGGGGATCACCCCTCCACTAT. Protein product: CARRGTGGSPLHY.

This clonotype was recorded many times. The gene calls are TRBV20-1 and TRBJ1-1, with a weak D call TRBD1 (6 bases). The CDR3 has 13 residues. Germline V gene sequence: CDR1 DFQATT, CDR2 SNEGSKA (reference sequence). V was clipped by 1 base and J by 4 bases, with 10 bases between them. This chain's CDR3 is CSARVGGATEAFF. The CDR3 nucleotides read TGCAGTGCTAGAGTAGGGGGGGCCACTGAAGCTTTCTTT.

Note on this clonotype: An end of the junction differs from the germline gene, which may be a read error. This chain links TRBV7-9 with TRBJ2-3, with D unclear. The germline V gene encodes CDR1 SEHNR and CDR2 FQNEAQ (reference sequence). The CDR3 is made up of 16 amino acids. The CDR3 is CASSLVQRQPQHTQYF. The CDR3 DNA reads TGTGCCAGCAGCTTGGTCCAGCGCCAGCCCCAGCATACTCAGTATTTT. The full variable domain, completed using reference TRBV7-9 and TRBJ2-3, is DTGVSQNPRHKITKRGQNVTFRCDPISEHNRLYWYRQTLGQGPEFLTYFQNEAQLEKSRLLSDRFSAERPKGSFSTLEIQRTEQGDSAMYLCASSLVQRQPQHTQYFGPGTRLTVL.

The genes are TRBV20-1 and TRBJ2-3; a weak D match, TRBD2 (7 bases). Germline CDR1 is DFQATT and CDR2 is SNEGSKA (reference sequence). The CDR3 consists of 12 residues. Trimming left V 6 bases short and J 13 bases short, with 20 bases between. The CDR3 protein is CSAREGGREKYF. In DNA, the CDR3 is TGCAGTGCAAGGGAGGGGGGTCGAGAGAAGTATTTT.

Comment on this clonotype: A read error is likely, as this CDR3 ends without the conserved phenylalanine or tryptophan. The limits of the CDR3 on the DNA are not certain, so only TCRdb's listed CDR3 is given. The chain links TRBV5-1 to TRBJ2-6; the table calls TRBD1, which could not be checked here. CDR1 and CDR2 (germline): SGHRS, YFSETQ. Including both end residues, the CDR3 is 10 amino acids long. Here the CDR3 reads CASSLQGVDT.

The chain has TRBV12-3 or TRBV12-4 and TRBJ1-2, with a tentative D call TRBD1 (5 bases). Trimming left V 4 bases short and J 8 bases short, with 11 bases between. The CDR3 is made up of 12 amino acids. CDR3: CASSSGSGGYTF. The CDR3 DNA sequence: TGTGCCAGCAGTTCCGGGTCAGGGGGCTACACCTTC.

This clonotype came up many times. The chain links TRBV7-9 to TRBJ1-4; possibly TRBD1 for D (5 bases). The CDR3 extends over 15 amino acids. Germline CDR1 is SEHNR and CDR2 is FQNEAQ (reference sequence). V lost 7 bases and J 4 bases, leaving 16 bases between the germline ends. The CDR3 bases are TGTGCCAGCACTCCAGGACCGGGGCGTAATGAAAAACTGTTTTTT. Protein sequence: CASTPGPGRNEKLFF. Complete variable domain (other parts from reference TRBV7-9 and TRBJ1-4): DTGVSQNPRHKITKRGQNVTFRCDPISEHNRLYWYRQTLGQGPEFLTYFQNEAQLEKSRLLSDRFSAERPKGSFSTLEIQRTEQGDSAMYLCASTPGPGRNEKLFFGSGTQLSVL.

Concerning this clonotype itself: This sequence may be a read error, since a much larger clone differs from it by one base. No conserved phenylalanine or tryptophan ends this CDR3, so it is likely a read error. The chain recombines TRBV13 with TRBJ1-2; 8 bases map to TRBD1. Per germline, CDR1 PRHDT and CDR2 FYEKMQ (reference sequence). The junction had 5 bases not matched to a gene; V was cut back by 0 bases and J by 5 bases. This CDR3 has 15 amino acids. CDR3 DNA sequence: TGTGCCAGCAGCTTAGGGTCCCAGGGGGCTTATGGCTACACCTCC. This gives the protein CASSLGSQGAYGYTS.

The chain recombines TRBV11-3 with TRBJ2-7; tentatively, D is TRBD2 (6 bases). V shed 5 bases and J shed 9 bases, with 17 bases lying between them. Germline-derived CDR1 and CDR2 are SGHNT and YENEEA. There are 13 residues in the CDR3. The CDR3 loop reads CASSHEGLGGQYF. CDR3 DNA: TGTGCCAGCAGCCATGAGGGACTCGGTGGGCAGTACTTC.

On this clonotype itself: Given the absence of the conserved phenylalanine or tryptophan at the CDR3 end, a read error is likely. The limits of the CDR3 on the DNA are not certain, so only TCRdb's listed CDR3 is given. The J gene is TRBJ2-7, the V gene TRBV7-2; TRBD1 was called by the table and not checked on the DNA. The CDR3 has 13 amino acids, counting both end residues. Germline assignment: CDR1 SGHTA and CDR2 FQGNSA. The CDR3 sequence is CASSRTGFNYGYT.

The chain links TRBV12-3 or TRBV12-4 to TRBJ1-2; D unresolved. V lost 6 bases and J lost 4, with 12 bases in between. This CDR3 has 13 residues. The CDR3 protein is CASSQAGTYGYTF. CDR3 nucleotide sequence: TGTGCCAGCAGCCAAGCCGGAACCTATGGCTACACCTTC.

This chain connects TRBV9 to TRBJ1-1; D is ambiguous. Trimming removed 0 bases at V and 12 bases at J, with 21 bases between. Germline V gives CDR1 SGDLS, CDR2 YYNGEE. This CDR3 contains 15 residues. This CDR3 reads CASSVVPGACTDPFF. The CDR3, as DNA: TGTGCCAGCAGCGTAGTGCCAGGAGCCTGCACTGACCCTTTCTTT.